This entry lists 11 T cell receptor beta chains sequenced from one sample in a study of T cell repertoires in cytomegalovirus infection. MiXCR, applied by TCRdb to the reads, yields one record per CDR3 protein. The sample gives about 320,000 distinct CDR3 sequences, more than 9% of which show up once; 3.5% to 4.5% is in the top ten. The specimen was PBMCs. The receptors were sampled from a human donor in good health (CMV status not recorded). Some clones in this sample may be carry-over from other donors' samples.

This clonotype was counted between two and nine times. The chain couples TRBV6-2 or TRBV6-3 to TRBJ2-1; either TRBD1 or TRBD2 may fit D (6 bases each). The CDR3 loop spans 16 amino acids. V was trimmed by 5 bases and J by 2 bases, leaving 16 bases between them. Per the germline V gene, CDR1 is MNHEY and CDR2 is SVGEGT. CDR3 sequence: CASSPRGRTAYNEQFF. CDR3 coding DNA: TGTGCCAGCAGTCCTCGGGGGCGAACAGCCTACAATGAGCAGTTCTTC.

This clonotype was seen repeatedly, ten times or more. The chain recombines TRBV4-1 with TRBJ1-6; D gene ambiguous. CDR1 MGHRA and CDR2 YSYEKL come from the germline V gene. Between the trimmed V and J ends, which lost 4 bases and 6 bases, there was a span of 16 bases. The CDR3 runs to 16 residues. The CDR3 DNA is TGCGCCAGCAGCCGCCAGGAGGGCTTACTTAATTCACCCCTCCACTTT. This gives the protein CASSRQEGLLNSPLHF.

The rearrangement links TRBV27 to TRBJ1-5; D may be TRBD1 (6 bases). This CDR3 contains 16 residues. The V end was cut by 6 bases, the J end by 5 bases, with 20 bases between. In germline, CDR1 is MNHEY, CDR2 SMNVEV (reference sequence). The CDR3 DNA reads as TGTGCCAGCAGGTCCGGGGGGGCCCACAATTATCAGCCCCAGCATTTT. This gives the protein CASRSGGAHNYQPQHF.

This clonotype appeared a few times. The V and J genes are TRBV29-1 and TRBJ2-1, with 9 nucleotides matching TRBD1. This CDR3 contains 14 residues. V dropped 6 bases and J dropped 3; count of bases not matched to a gene: 6. Germline CDR1 is SQVTM and CDR2 is ANQGSEA. CDR3 in amino acids: CSVTGQGFYNEQFF. CDR3 bases: TGCAGCGTCACGGGACAGGGTTTCTACAATGAGCAGTTCTTC.

This rearrangement joins TRBV4-1 to TRBJ1-6; D call uncertain. The CDR3 contains 15 residues. Germline lookup yields CDR1 MGHRA and CDR2 YSYEKL. The germline V and J ends were trimmed by 2 bases and 9 bases, with 14 bases remaining between them. Here the CDR3 reads CASSQLFPGTSPLHF. For the CDR3, the DNA is TGCGCCAGCAGCCAACTCTTCCCAGGAACTTCACCCCTCCACTTT.

This clonotype was detected only a few times. The rearrangement links TRBV4-2 to TRBJ2-1; no definite D call. V lost 5 bases to trimming and J lost 0 bases, with 14 bases between them. Germline V lookup: CDR1 LGHNA, CDR2 YNFKEQ. This CDR3 region has 16 residues. The CDR3 region has the DNA TGTGCCAGCAGCAGACCAGCGCCGAACTCCTACAATGAGCAGTTCTTC. It specifies CASSRPAPNSYNEQFF.

This clonotype was seen a single time. The rearrangement joins TRBV9 to TRBJ2-1; D call uncertain. This CDR3 is built from 15 residues. V dropped 0 bases and J dropped 6 bases, with 13 bases sitting between them. Looked up from germline, CDR1 is SGDLS and CDR2 is YYNGEE. The CDR3 region has the DNA TGTGCCAGCAGCGTAGGGACCCTAGGCGCCAATGAGCAGTTCTTC. This gives the protein CASSVGTLGANEQFF.

This clonotype has at least ten counts. The CDR3, as DNA: TGTGCCAGCAGCTTAGACGCCGGGCGGACTGAAGCTTTCTTT. Translated: CASSLDAGRTEAFF. The rearrangement uses TRBV7-2 and TRBJ1-1, with D hard to call. This CDR3 is 14 amino acids long. V dropped 1 base and J dropped 5 bases, with 11 bases sitting between them. The germline V gene has CDR1 SGHTA and CDR2 FQGNSA.

The sample holds many counts of this clonotype. The rearrangement joins TRBV7-2 to TRBJ2-1; D is unclear. CDR1 and CDR2 (germline): SGHTA, FQGNSA. The CDR3 is made up of 15 amino acids. V was clipped by 8 bases and J by 0 bases, with 14 bases between them. CDR3 bases: TGTGCCAGCCAAAAGGACGTCGGCTCCTACAATGAGCAGTTCTTC. Translation gives CASQKDVGSYNEQFF.

This clonotype has more than one count but fewer than ten. This chain connects TRBV2 to TRBJ1-4; the match to TRBD1 covers 9 bases. CDR3 length: 13 amino acids. From germline, CDR1 is SNHLY and CDR2 FYNNEI. V lost 4 bases and J lost 7; bases outside the gene matches: 1. The CDR3 sequence: CASSVTGGEKLFF. The DNA of the CDR3 is TGTGCCAGCAGTGTGACAGGGGGTGAAAAACTGTTTTTT.

There are many counts of this clonotype. The V call is TRBV7-6, the J call TRBJ2-7; 8 bases are a match to TRBD2. V was pared by 5 bases and J by 3 bases, with 6 bases of the junction left unmatched. Germline V gene sequence: CDR1 SGHVS, CDR2 FNYEAQ. The CDR3 has 14 amino acids. The CDR3 DNA reads as TGTGCCAGCAGCCCCCGTACTAGCGGCTACGAGCAGTACTTC. Its translation is CASSPRTSGYEQYF.